This T cell receptor beta chain was captured by sequencing in a study of OX40 agonist ivuxolimab in advanced cancers. The wider study: Patients with hepatocellular carcinoma, melanoma, renal cell or head and neck cancer made up the dose-escalation patients. Broader study findings: More expanded clones were found, on average, in CD8+ than in CD4+ T cells.

The table came from immunoSEQ multiplex PCR; TCRdb's copy has only in-frame clones and leaves some out. This table has approximately 58,000 clones, approximately 84% appearing once. As to this clone: Its antigen is not known.

This CDR3 comprises 13 residues. Germline V gene data show CDR1 as MNHEY and CDR2 as SVGAGI. Trimming took 5 bases from V and 1 from J, leaving 7 bases between them. Sequences were derived from CD4+ or CD8+ T cells sorted from blood, sampled in a trial of the OX40 agonist ivuxolimab. The V gene is TRBV6-5, the J gene TRBJ2-3, with a possible D match to TRBD2 (5 bases). The receptor was isolated from an adult with an advanced solid tumor such as melanoma, head and neck, liver or kidney cancer. The DNA of the CDR3 is TGTGCCAGCAGTAACGGGGGCACAGATACGCAGTATTTT. Encoded protein: CASSNGGTDTQYF.